Listed below are T cell receptor beta chains from one sample, sequenced in a study of tumor and adjacent non-tumor tissue in lung cancer. MiXCR was run by TCRdb on the multiplex PCR reads, yielding one entry per CDR3 protein. The repertoire includes some 95,000 distinct CDR3 sequences, 80% of them detected once, and approximately 28% sits in the top ten. Sequenced input: distant non-tumor lung tissue. The receptor source for this set is a man between 60 and 75 years old with small cell lung cancer. The CDR3 runs from the conserved cysteine through the conserved F or W. D genes are given only for firm matches. For some rows the clone size is stated as once, few or many, or as a class when expanded; others skip it.

>TRBV11-3|TRBD2|.|TRBJ2-2
CASSSRGAGGYRAGELFF
TGTGCCAGCAGCTCCCGGGGAGCGGGAGGATACAGAGCCGGGGAGCTGTTTTTT
>TRBV12-3/TRBV12-4|.|.|TRBJ2-5
CACSLSRGETQYF
TGTGCCTGCAGTTTATCGCGTGGAGAGACCCAGTACTTC
>TRBV13|TRBD2|many|TRBJ2-7
CASSSTGTSGEQYF
TGTGCCAGCAGCTCCACCGGGACTAGCGGCGAGCAGTACTTC
>TRBV29-1|.|.|TRBJ2-7
CSVAPTSLVGRDQYF
TGCAGCGTTGCCCCGACGTCACTAGTGGGTAGAGATCAGTACTTC
>TRBV5-1|.|many|TRBJ1-1
CASSLGFRAFF
TGCGCCAGCAGCTTGGGGTTTCGGGCTTTCTTT
>TRBV6-1|.|.|TRBJ2-7
CASRDAPWTATYEQYF
TGTGCCAGCAGAGACGCACCCTGGACAGCTACCTACGAGCAGTACTTC
>TRBV11-1|TRBD2|once|TRBJ2-1
CASSSESRTSGSCNEQFF
TGTGCCAGTAGCTCAGAATCGAGGACTAGCGGGAGTTGTAATGAACAGTTCTTC
>TRBV30|TRBD2|few|TRBJ2-2
CTWSVQAGASGELFF
TGTACCTGGAGTGTACAAGCGGGAGCTTCCGGGGAGCTGTTTTTT
>TRBV11-2|TRBD2|.|TRBJ2-5
CASSSLVVAGGETQYF
TGTGCCAGTAGCTCCCTGGTAGTAGCGGGAGGTGAGACCCAGTACTTC
>TRBV11-2|TRBD1|.|TRBJ2-1
CASQERQGDNEQFF
TGTGCTAGCCAGGAGCGACAGGGCGATAATGAGCAGTTCTTC
>TRBV29-1|.|.|TRBJ2-1
CSVEQVQWLTGRNEQFF
TGCAGCGTTGAACAGGTGCAGTGGCTAACGGGGCGGAATGAGCAGTTCTTC
>TRBV11-2|.|.|TRBJ2-5
CPSSQGGKTQYF
TGTCCCAGCAGCCAAGGAGGGAAGACCCAGTACTTC
>TRBV12-3/TRBV12-4|TRBD1|.|TRBJ1-5
CASSFSGTGGGQHHHF
TGTGCCAGCAGTTTCTCCGGGACAGGGGGCGGTCAGCACCATCATTTT
>TRBV20-1|.|.|TRBJ2-2
CSARDVGPETGELFF
TGCAGTGCTAGAGATGTGGGGCCGGAGACCGGGGAGCTGTTTTTT
>TRBV7-9|.|.|TRBJ2-1
CASTEATVNEQFF
TGTGCCAGCACCGAAGCGACGGTGAATGAGCAGTTCTTC
>TRBV29-1|.|.|TRBJ2-3
CSLATGMADTQYF
TGCAGCCTTGCAACGGGAATGGCAGATACACAGTATTTT
>TRBV12-3/TRBV12-4|TRBD2|many|TRBJ2-4
CASTRLAGVKYF
TGTGCCAGCACTCGACTAGCGGGAGTGAAGTACTTC
>TRBV12-3/TRBV12-4|TRBD2|.|TRBJ2-5
CASSLGREVLQCF
TGTGCCAGCAGTTTGGGGCGGGAGGTGCTCCAGTGCTTC
>TRBV6-5|.|.|TRBJ1-1
CANRYSTLGGGTEAFF
TGTGCCAACAGATACTCGACTTTGGGAGGAGGGACTGAAGCTTTCTTT
>TRBV12-3/TRBV12-4|TRBD1|.|TRBJ1-5
CASSPDRGNGSNQPQHF
TGTGCCAGCAGTCCGGACAGGGGGAACGGTAGCAATCAGCCACAGCATTTT
>TRBV20-1|TRBD1|.|TRBJ2-5
CSAIPGQGGFEAETQNF
TGCAGTGCTATCCCGGGACAGGGCGGTTTCGAGGCGGAGACCCAGAATTTC
>TRBV10-1|TRBD2|once|TRBJ2-3
CASSEAGRAPDTQYF
TGTGCCAGCAGTGAAGCCGGGAGGGCCCCAGATACGCAGTATTTT
>TRBV4-1|.|.|TRBJ2-1
CAINHVSVNQFF
TGCGCCATCAACCACGTTAGCGTCAATCAGTTCTTC
>TRBV10-3|.|.|TRBJ1-5
CPISESVGHQPQHF
TGTCCCATCAGTGAGTCAGTGGGCCATCAGCCCCAGCATTTT
>TRBV29-1|.|.|TRBJ2-3
CSVDGSGTDTQYF
TGCAGCGTTGATGGTAGCGGCACAGATACTCAGTATTTT
>TRBV5-8|TRBD1|.|TRBJ2-5
CAGGPTGGETQYF
TGTGCCGGCGGCCCAACAGGGGGAGAGACCCAGTACTTC
>TRBV10-2|.|.|TRBJ1-1
CASSPGMNTEASF
TGTGCCAGCAGCCCCGGCATGAACACTGAAGCTTCCTTT
>TRBV11-2|.|.|TRBJ2-5
CASSLGVETQYF
TGTGCCAGCAGCTTAGGGGTGGAGACACAGTACTTC
>TRBV5-1|.|.|TRBJ2-1
CASATLVGYNEQFF
TGCGCCAGCGCCACACTAGTAGGCTACAATGAGCAGTTCTTC
>TRBV6-1|.|.|TRBJ1-1
CASMPSNSEAFF
TGTGCCAGTATGCCATCGAACTCTGAAGCTTTCTTT
>TRBV12-3/TRBV12-4|.|few|TRBJ2-3
CASGEHTQYF
TGTGCCAGTGGTGAACATACGCAGTATTTT
>TRBV14|.|.|TRBJ2-1
CASSLRQAGDNEQFF
TGTGCCAGCAGCCTCAGACAGGCTGGGGACAATGAGCAATTCTTC